This TCR beta chain appears in the sequencing data of a study of cytomegalovirus exposure and HLA in healthy donors. The PCR ran on 60 Vbeta and 13 Jbeta primers. Produced via immunoSEQ multiplex PCR; TCRdb's table is partial and in-frame only. The data contain roughly 140,000 clones, about 82% of them singletons. Study-wide findings and caveats: The presence/absence work took it that sequencing depth was about the same across donors. Listed as cytomegalovirus-associated were more than 150 TCR beta chains. The later analysis indicated that the majority of CMV-associated TCR beta chains appeared HLA-restricted. In an earlier analysis, in roughly 580 donors, most V segments appeared productive either ~87% or ~30% of the time.

Concerning this clone: The antigen is unknown.

The material sequenced was PBMCs. The origin of this receptor is a man in his thirties or forties in good health and CMV-seronegative.

CDR3 nucleotide sequence: TGTGCCAGCAGTTACGTGGCGGGGGAGAACACCGGGGAGCTGTTTTTT. Its protein product is CASSYVAGENTGELFF. The gene calls are TRBV6-5 and TRBJ2-2; TRBD2 aligns across 7 bases. The V and J ends lost 2 bases and 1 base, in that order; junction bases with no gene match: 4. This CDR3 contains 16 residues. Germline CDR1 MNHEY, CDR2 SVGAGI.